The 19 T cell receptor beta chains given below trace back to one sample, sequenced in a study of blood T cell repertoires in COVID-19. Clones were read by immunoSEQ multiplex PCR, and TCRdb kept only the in-frame ones, dropping some. The profile shows tens of thousands of clones, around 90% of them singletons. The material sequenced was peripheral blood. All receptors derive from a man aged 65 to 85 with acute or convalescent COVID-19.

CDR3 in amino acids: CASSPPPGANYGYTF. The DNA of the CDR3 is TGTGCCAGCAGCCCCCCCCCAGGGGCCAACTATGGCTACACCTTC. V is TRBV2 and J is TRBJ1-2, with a possible D match to TRBD1 (6 bases). Germline V gives CDR1 SNHLY, CDR2 FYNNEI. The CDR3 has 15 residues. Trimming pared 6 bases from V and 2 bases from J, leaving 16 bases between.

The rearrangement joins TRBV5-6 to TRBJ1-6; D unclear. Trimming cost V 4 bases and J 4 bases, with 15 bases left between them. Germline V gene data show CDR1 as SGHDT and CDR2 as YYEEEE. This CDR3 contains 16 residues. CDR3 residues: CASSARTLEYNSPLHF. DNA of the CDR3: TGTGCCAGCAGCGCCCGAACCTTAGAATATAATTCACCCCTCCACTTT.

V and J are TRBV30 and TRBJ1-1; no clear D. CDR3 size: 11 residues. Looked up from germline, CDR1 is GTSNPN and CDR2 is SVGIG (reference sequence). V was trimmed by 0 bases and J by 11 bases, leaving 10 bases between them. CDR3 sequence: CAWSVGGSAFF. CDR3 coding DNA: TGTGCCTGGAGTGTAGGAGGGTCCGCTTTCTTT.

The chain employs TRBV19 and TRBJ1-6; 10 bases map to TRBD1. Germline CDR1 and CDR2: LNHDA and SQIVND (reference sequence). V lost 3 bases and J lost 2; bases outside the gene matches: 7. The CDR3 loop spans 18 amino acids. CDR3 sequence (DNA): TGTGCCAGTAGTATCCCCGCGGACAGGGGGACCTATAATTCACCCCTCCACTTT. Translated: CASSIPADRGTYNSPLHF.

This clone was observed a single time. The same CDR3 can be traced to other DNA sequences in this sample. The chain has TRBV28 and TRBJ2-7; 7 bases are a match to TRBD2. V shed 6 bases and J 7 bases; nucleotides not matched to a gene: 12. Germline V gene sequence: CDR1 MDHEN, CDR2 SYDVKM. The CDR3 loop spans 14 amino acids. CDR3 coding DNA: TGTGCCAGCAGGGGGGGAGGGAGCCCCAGAGAGCAGTACTTC. Translated: CASRGGGSPREQYF.

V gene TRBV5-5 combines with J gene TRBJ1-1; 8 bases line up with TRBD1. V lost 2 bases to trimming and J lost 1 base; unmatched junction nucleotides: 1. Germline values: CDR1 SGHKS, CDR2 YYEKEE (reference sequence). The CDR3 has 14 residues. The CDR3 region is CASSFDRGNTEAFF. CDR3 nucleotides: TGTGCCAGCAGCTTCGACAGGGGGAACACTGAAGCTTTCTTT.

V is TRBV3-1 (or the pseudogene TRBV3-2) and J is TRBJ2-3; 8 nucleotides agree with TRBD2. Germline CDR1 is LGHDT and CDR2 is YNNKEL (reference sequence). V dropped 2 bases and J dropped 7; count of bases not matched to a gene: 8. The CDR3 is made up of 15 amino acids. The CDR3 is CASSQRSSGGNTQYF. The CDR3, as DNA: TGTGCCAGCAGCCAAAGGTCGAGCGGGGGAAATACGCAGTATTTT.

The sample holds a few counts of this clone. The chain couples TRBV3-1 (or the pseudogene TRBV3-2) to TRBJ1-6; TRBD1 agrees at 11 bases. CDR1 is LGHDT and CDR2 is YNNKEL in the germline V gene (reference sequence). Trimming removed 3 bases from V and 13 bases from J; junction bases left unmatched: 8. The CDR3 totals 15 residues. The DNA for the CDR3 is TGTGCCAGCAGCCACCCCGGGACAGGGGGGAAGCCCCTCCACTTT. Its protein product is CASSHPGTGGKPLHF.

This chain connects TRBV6-5 to TRBJ1-1; TRBD1 agrees at 8 bases. The trim removed 6 bases at V and 5 bases at J, leaving 11 bases unmatched. The CDR3 is 15 residues long. CDR1 is MNHEY, CDR2 SVGAGI, per germline. For the CDR3, the DNA is TGTGCCAGCAGCAAGACAGGGGATGGTTTGACTGAAGCTTTCTTT. Amino acid sequence: CASSKTGDGLTEAFF.

Here the CDR3 DNA reads TGTGCCAGCAACAGGGACCGAAGGGTCTACGAGCAGTACTTC. Encoded protein: CASNRDRRVYEQYF. The J gene is TRBJ2-7, the V gene TRBV2, with a possible D match to TRBD1 (6 bases). V was pared by 7 bases and J by 3 bases, with 16 bases between. The CDR3 runs to 14 residues. CDR1 is SNHLY, CDR2 FYNNEI, per germline.

V is TRBV18 and J is TRBJ1-2, with 8 bases fitting TRBD1. Germline V gene data show CDR1 as KGHSH and CDR2 as LQKENI. The CDR3 runs 15 residues. Trimming took 3 bases from V and 6 from J; bases not matched to a gene: 9. The CDR3 sequence: CASSPLGQGSNGYTF. The CDR3 nucleotides are TGTGCCAGCTCACCCCTTGGACAGGGTAGTAATGGCTACACCTTC.

This sequence joins TRBV19 and TRBJ1-2; D unresolved. CDR3 length: 18 residues. In germline, CDR1 is LNHDA, CDR2 SQIVND (reference sequence). Deletions cut 3 bases from V and 2 bases from J, with 22 bases between. In nucleotides, the CDR3 is TGTGCCAGTAGTATCCGGCGCCACCAGTCTAGCGGGAACTATGGCTACACCTTC. Amino acid sequence: CASSIRRHQSSGNYGYTF.

The chain uses TRBV10-2 and TRBJ2-6; a weak D match, TRBD1 (5 bases). This CDR3 contains 15 residues. Germline CDR1 WSHSY, CDR2 SAAADI. V was pared by 9 bases and J by 4 bases, with 16 bases between. The CDR3 spells CASSEGAQGANVLTF. The DNA for the CDR3 is TGCGCCAGTTCGGAAGGGGCGCAGGGGGCCAACGTCCTGACTTTC.

Only one count was recorded for this clone. The V and J genes are TRBV2 and TRBJ2-1; 10 bases fit TRBD2. Germline CDR1 SNHLY, CDR2 FYNNEI. J lost 0 bases, V lost 5 bases, and 25 bases had no gene match. This CDR3 contains 23 residues. In nucleotides, the CDR3 is TGTGCCAGCAGTACCCCCCGCAGCGCCGAGTTTAGCGGGGGGCTAAGCTCCTACAATGAGCAGTTCTTC. The encoded protein is CASSTPRSAEFSGGLSSYNEQFF.

The chain employs TRBV5-1 and TRBJ1-5; 7 nucleotides align to TRBD1. The V segment lost 4 bases and the J segment 6 bases; nucleotides outside the gene matches: 13. The CDR3 covers 16 residues. CDR1 is SGHRS, CDR2 YFSETQ, per germline. The CDR3 here is CASSPGDSLSTQPQHF. The CDR3 region has the DNA TGCGCCAGCAGCCCGGGGGACAGTTTAAGTACTCAGCCCCAGCATTTT.

The CDR3 spells CASSQDRGGGNAGEQYF. The DNA of the CDR3 is TGTGCCAGCAGCCAAGACCGGGGGGGCGGGAATGCCGGCGAGCAGTACTTC. The rearrangement uses TRBV4-2 and TRBJ2-7, with 8 bases matching TRBD2. The junction had 13 bases not matched to a gene; V was cut back by 0 bases and J by 6 bases. The CDR3 has 17 amino acids. Germline CDR1 LGHNA, CDR2 YNFKEQ.

This chain uses TRBV19 with TRBJ1-5, with 7 bases aligning to TRBD1. Looked up from germline, CDR1 is LNHDA and CDR2 is SQIVND (reference sequence). The length of the CDR3 is 14 residues. J gave up 7 bases and V 5 bases, and 8 bases lay outside the gene matches. CDR3 sequence (DNA): TGTGCCAGTAGTGTGAACAGGGGAGTCCAGCCCCAGCATTTT. It yields the protein CASSVNRGVQPQHF.

This clone was seen a handful of times. This chain joins TRBV3-1 (or the pseudogene TRBV3-2) and TRBJ2-1; TRBD2 aligns across 11 bases. V shed 1 base and J 4 bases; nucleotides not matched to a gene: 15. The CDR3 has 20 residues. Germline CDR1 is LGHDT and CDR2 is YNNKEL (reference sequence). Written as DNA, the CDR3 is TGTGCCAGCAGCCAAGTCTATGAATGGGACGGGACTAGCGGATACAATGAGCAGTTCTTC. It specifies CASSQVYEWDGTSGYNEQFF.

This clone was counted between two and nine times. This sequence joins TRBV2 and TRBJ1-1; D gene unclear. V was clipped by 8 bases and J by 7 bases, with 17 bases between them. The CDR3 runs to 13 residues. Germline-derived CDR1 and CDR2 are SNHLY and FYNNEI. CDR3 loop: CASDQEGVGEAFF. In DNA, the CDR3 is TGTGCCAGCGACCAGGAGGGCGTGGGTGAAGCTTTCTTT.